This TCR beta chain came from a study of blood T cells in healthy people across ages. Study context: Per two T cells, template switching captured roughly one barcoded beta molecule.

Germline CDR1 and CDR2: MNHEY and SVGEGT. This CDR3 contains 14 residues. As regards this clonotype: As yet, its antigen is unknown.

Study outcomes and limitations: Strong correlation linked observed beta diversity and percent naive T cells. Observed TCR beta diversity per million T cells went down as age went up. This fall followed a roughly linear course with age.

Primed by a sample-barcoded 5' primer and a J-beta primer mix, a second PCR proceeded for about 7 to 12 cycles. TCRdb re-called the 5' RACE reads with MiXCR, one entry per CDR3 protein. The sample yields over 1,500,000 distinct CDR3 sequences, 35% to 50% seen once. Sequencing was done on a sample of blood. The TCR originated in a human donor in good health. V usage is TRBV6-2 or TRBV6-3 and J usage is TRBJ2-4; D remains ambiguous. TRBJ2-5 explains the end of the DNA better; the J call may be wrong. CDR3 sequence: CASRQPPSRETQYF. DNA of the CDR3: TGTGCCAGCAGACAACCCCCCTCGCGGGAGACCCAGTACTTC.